This T cell receptor (beta chain) stems from a study of cytomegalovirus exposure and HLA in healthy donors. The germline gives CDR1 SGHNT, CDR2 YYREEE (reference sequence). J lost 0 bases, V lost 4 bases, and 9 bases had no gene match. This CDR3 has 16 residues. Points on this clone: Its antigen remains unidentified.

Overall study results and limits: It was only CMV serostatus that was available as immune exposure information.

Primers included in the PCR were 60 Vbeta and 13 Jbeta primers. Measured with immunoSEQ multiplex PCR; TCRdb has only the in-frame clones, and not every one. The data show 150,000 or so clones, around 75% seen once. This sequence joins TRBV5-4 and TRBJ2-7; 8 bases are a match to TRBD2. The receptor's source is a man between 18 and 35 years old in good health and CMV-seropositive. The sample taken for sequencing was PBMCs. Here the CDR3 DNA reads TGTGCCAGCAGCCTAGGAGCGGGGGACCTCTCCTACGAGCAGTACTTC. This gives the protein CASSLGAGDLSYEQYF.